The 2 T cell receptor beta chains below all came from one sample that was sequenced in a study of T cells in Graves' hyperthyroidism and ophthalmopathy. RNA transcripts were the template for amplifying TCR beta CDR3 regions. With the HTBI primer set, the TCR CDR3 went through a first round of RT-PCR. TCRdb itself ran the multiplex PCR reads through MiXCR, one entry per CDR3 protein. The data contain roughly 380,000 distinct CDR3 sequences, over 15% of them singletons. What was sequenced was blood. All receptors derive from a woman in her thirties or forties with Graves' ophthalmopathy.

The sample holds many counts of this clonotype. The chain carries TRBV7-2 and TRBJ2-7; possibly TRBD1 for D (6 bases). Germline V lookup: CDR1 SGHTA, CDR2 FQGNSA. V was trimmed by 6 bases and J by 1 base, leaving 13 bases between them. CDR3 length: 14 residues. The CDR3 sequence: CASSLATGSYEQYF. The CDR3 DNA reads TGTGCCAGCAGTTTGGCCACAGGGTCCTACGAGCAGTACTTC.

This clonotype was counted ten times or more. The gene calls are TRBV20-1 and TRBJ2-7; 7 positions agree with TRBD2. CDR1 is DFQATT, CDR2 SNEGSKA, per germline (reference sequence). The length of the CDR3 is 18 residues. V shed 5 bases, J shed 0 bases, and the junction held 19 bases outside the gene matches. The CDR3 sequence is CSASALAGHRGGSYEQYF. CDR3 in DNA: TGCAGTGCTTCAGCACTCGCCGGCCATCGCGGGGGCTCCTACGAGCAGTACTTC.